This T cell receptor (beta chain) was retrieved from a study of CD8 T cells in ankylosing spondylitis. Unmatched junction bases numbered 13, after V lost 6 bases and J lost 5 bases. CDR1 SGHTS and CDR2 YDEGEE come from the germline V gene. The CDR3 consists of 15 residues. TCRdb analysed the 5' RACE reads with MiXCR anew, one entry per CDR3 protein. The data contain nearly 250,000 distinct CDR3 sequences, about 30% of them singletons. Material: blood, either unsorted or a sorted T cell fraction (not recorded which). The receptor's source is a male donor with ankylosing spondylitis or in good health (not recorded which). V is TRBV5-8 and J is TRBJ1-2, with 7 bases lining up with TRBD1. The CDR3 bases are TGTGCCAGCACCTCTCCGACAGGGCGGAGTTATGGCTACACCTTC. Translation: CASTSPTGRSYGYTF.